The rows below give T cell receptor beta chains drawn from one sample of a study of memory CD4+ T cells and cytomegalovirus serostatus. Produced via immunoSEQ multiplex PCR; TCRdb's table is partial and in-frame only. The sample lists about 75,000 clones; roughly three quarters were seen once. Material: memory CD4+ T cells from blood. These receptors all stem from an adult in good health and CMV-seropositive. Both conserved end residues are part of each CDR3. The D gene is left open where the match is weak. Size values are once, few and many counts, or a class for expanded clones, and some rows have none.

v_gene	abundance	d_gene	j_gene	CDR3aa	CDR3nt
TRBV30	.	TRBD1	TRBJ1-2	CAWTRDRDSAGYTF	TGTGCCTGGACCCGGGACAGGGACTCGGCTGGCTACACCTTC
TRBV29-1	.	TRBD2	TRBJ2-3	CSVRTSGRTDTQYF	TGCAGCGTGAGGACTAGCGGGCGCACAGATACGCAGTATTTT
TRBV11-2	.	.	TRBJ1-1	CASSLDRQASGGKAFF	TGTGCCAGCAGCTTAGACAGACAGGCATCAGGAGGGAAAGCTTTCTTT
TRBV19	.	TRBD1	TRBJ1-4	CASRDRATNEKLFF	TGTGCCAGTAGGGACAGGGCAACTAATGAAAAACTGTTTTTT
TRBV18	few	.	TRBJ1-4	CASSRASEKLFF	TGTGCCAGCTCAAGGGCCAGTGAAAAACTGTTTTTT
TRBV28	few	.	TRBJ1-5	CASSFYTAGGIGQPQHF	TGTGCCAGCAGTTTCTACACCGCCGGGGGAATAGGGCAGCCCCAGCATTTT
TRBV4-3	.	.	TRBJ1-3	CASSQGREGNTIYF	TGCGCCAGCAGCCAAGGGAGGGAAGGAAACACCATATATTTT
TRBV7-2	.	.	TRBJ1-1	CASSSSYTEAFF	TGTGCCAGCAGCTCCTCTTACACTGAAGCTTTCTTT
TRBV5-1	.	TRBD1	TRBJ2-5	CASRWLGTAGETQYF	TGCGCCAGCAGGTGGCTGGGGACAGCAGGGGAGACCCAGTACTTC
TRBV19	few	.	TRBJ1-4	CASRVRGEKLFF	TGTGCCAGTAGGGTTAGAGGTGAAAAACTGTTTTTT
TRBV6-6	.	.	TRBJ1-1	CASKRSMNTEAFF	TGTGCCAGTAAGAGGAGCATGAACACTGAAGCTTTCTTT
TRBV9	.	TRBD1	TRBJ2-2	CASSAEGALTGELFF	TGTGCCAGCAGCGCAGAGGGGGCTTTGACCGGGGAGCTGTTTTTT
TRBV5-1	.	TRBD1	TRBJ1-6	CASSLASGQAVNSPLHF	TGCGCCAGCAGCTTGGCCTCGGGACAGGCAGTCAATTCACCCCTCCACTTT
TRBV5-1	.	.	TRBJ2-5	CASSFSDPRGAETQYF	TGCGCCAGCAGCTTTTCGGACCCCCGAGGGGCGGAGACCCAGTACTTC
TRBV2	.	TRBD2	TRBJ2-5	CASSARGLVGETQYF	TGTGCCAGCAGTGCTAGAGGACTAGTCGGTGAGACCCAGTACTTC
TRBV20-1	.	.	TRBJ2-1	CSAQNNEQFF	TGCAGTGCCCAAAACAATGAGCAGTTCTTC
TRBV18	.	.	TRBJ1-6	CASSTDKLSSPLHF	TGTGCCAGCTCAACGGACAAACTAAGTTCACCCCTCCACTTT
TRBV29-1	once	TRBD1	TRBJ1-1	CSATSGTGTEAFF	TGCAGCGCAACTTCCGGGACAGGGACTGAAGCTTTCTTT
TRBV11-2	.	.	TRBJ2-3	CASTLGGGWGTDTQYF	TGTGCCAGCACCCTGGGGGGCGGGTGGGGCACAGATACGCAGTATTTT
TRBV30	.	.	TRBJ1-1	CAWRLGGLVAFF	TGTGCCTGGAGGTTGGGGGGCCTGGTTGCTTTCTTT
TRBV14	.	.	TRBJ2-1	CASSQDRGIAYNEQFF	TGTGCCAGCAGCCAAGACAGGGGAATAGCCTACAATGAGCAGTTCTTC
TRBV11-2	.	TRBD1	TRBJ1-1	CASSLTGMNTEAFF	TGTGCCAGCAGCCTGACAGGGATGAACACTGAAGCTTTCTTT
TRBV5-1	once	.	TRBJ2-3	CASSFRPTDTQYF	TGCGCCAGCAGCTTTCGTCCGACAGATACGCAGTATTTT
TRBV7-9	.	.	TRBJ1-2	CASSLEEGWRGYTF	TGTGCCAGCAGCCTAGAGGAGGGGTGGCGGGGCTACACCTTC
TRBV14	.	.	TRBJ2-7	CASSAAIGAWEQYF	TGTGCCAGCAGTGCGGCCATCGGGGCTTGGGAGCAGTACTTC
TRBV28	.	.	TRBJ1-4	CASSLLQGNEKLFF	TGTGCCAGCAGTTTATTACAGGGTAATGAAAAACTGTTTTTT
TRBV29-1	.	.	TRBJ2-3	CSEETTTDTQYF	TGCAGCGAAGAGACTACCACAGATACGCAGTATTTT
TRBV15	many	.	TRBJ1-2	CATSRTGRGNGYTF	TGTGCCACCAGCAGAACGGGGAGGGGCAATGGCTACACCTTC
TRBV6-1	.	.	TRBJ1-3	CASTTASSGNTIYF	TGTGCCAGCACAACAGCTTCCTCTGGAAACACCATATATTTT
TRBV6-1	.	.	TRBJ2-3	CASSDNRGRLNTHTDTQYF	TGTGCCAGCAGTGACAACAGAGGGCGGTTAAATACGCACACAGATACGCAGTATTTT
TRBV9	.	.	TRBJ2-3	CASSDGPSNADTQYF	TGTGCCAGCAGCGACGGCCCTTCAAACGCAGATACGCAGTATTTT
TRBV7-2	.	.	TRBJ2-5	CASSFDQETQYF	TGTGCCAGCAGCTTCGACCAAGAGACCCAGTACTTC
TRBV6-9	.	.	TRBJ2-1	CASSLGQAYNEQFF	TGTGCCAGCAGTTTGGGGCAAGCCTACAATGAGCAGTTCTTC
TRBV6-4	few	.	TRBJ1-2	CASSEGAPGGYTF	TGTGCCAGCAGTGAGGGGGCGCCGGGTGGCTACACCTTC
TRBV2	few	.	TRBJ1-2	CASSVQAGRKGYTF	TGTGCCAGCAGTGTTCAGGCGGGGAGGAAGGGCTACACCTTC
TRBV10-2	.	TRBD1	TRBJ1-2	CATYAGTGGFGYTF	TGCGCCACATACGCCGGGACAGGGGGCTTTGGCTACACCTTC
TRBV5-4	.	.	TRBJ1-4	CASSLGTDKEKLFF	TGTGCCAGCAGCTTAGGGACCGATAAAGAAAAACTGTTTTTT
TRBV28	.	.	TRBJ2-7	CASRIGGTYEQYF	TGTGCCAGCAGAATCGGGGGCACCTACGAGCAGTACTTC
TRBV11-3	.	.	TRBJ2-5	CASSETGAETQYF	TGTGCCAGCAGCGAGACGGGAGCTGAGACCCAGTACTTC
TRBV5-1	.	TRBD1	TRBJ1-1	CASRRTGVTEAFF	TGCGCCAGCAGAAGGACAGGGGTAACTGAAGCTTTCTTT